This T cell receptor beta chain was sequenced during a study of regulatory T cells in long-lasting Graves disease. Study-level background: The study enrolled newly diagnosed Graves' patients on antithyroid drugs under 3 months.

V gave up 0 bases and J gave up 6 bases, with 12 bases separating them. This CDR3 contains 14 residues. Germline CDR1 SGHRS, CDR2 YFSETQ. Investigators prepared the TCR beta libraries by applying iRepertoire HTBI primers and Arm-PCR of CDR3 regions. A single record per CDR3 protein comes from TCRdb applying MiXCR to the multiplex PCR reads. The sample consists of approximately 400,000 distinct CDR3 sequences, about 16% of them appearing once. The time point is: newly diagnosed GD, antithyroid drugs for less than 3 months. PBMC-derived RNA was used for the TCR library. Ten or more counts support this clonotype. The antigen is undetermined. Study results and caveats: With a small sample size, accuracy may have been reduced. Study of thyroid tissue was not done, with only peripheral blood studied.

The chain recombines TRBV5-1 with TRBJ1-1, with D possibly being TRBD1 (5 bases). Material: peripheral blood mononuclear cells (PBMCs), obtained at new diagnosis, from a patient treated with antithyroid drugs. This TCR derives from a female donor with Graves disease. The chain's CDR3 is CASSLGAGRSEAFF. DNA for the CDR3: TGCGCCAGCAGCTTGGGCGCAGGGAGGTCTGAAGCTTTCTTT.